The T cell receptor (beta chain) under discussion was sequenced for a study of blood T cells in healthy people across ages. Many counts were recorded for this clonotype. Sample-barcoded 5' priming and a J-beta primer mix drove a second PCR of roughly 6 to 12 cycles. Tagging of each cDNA molecule was performed by a template-switch adaptor with 12 random nucleotides. MiXCR, run by TCRdb on the 5' RACE reads, gives a single entry per CDR3 protein. Among hundreds of thousands of distinct CDR3 sequences listed, roughly 30% were seen once. Per the germline V gene, CDR1 is MNHEY and CDR2 is SVGEGT. This CDR3 is built from 14 residues. The V segment lost 4 bases and the J segment 5 bases; nucleotides outside the gene matches: 4.

V and J are TRBV6-2 or TRBV6-3 and TRBJ1-5; 8 bases align to TRBD1. The specimen sequenced was blood. The TCR sequence derives from a woman at least 80 years old in good health. This CDR3 reads CASSSDRAYQPQHF. The DNA for the CDR3 is TGTGCCAGCAGTTCGGACAGGGCCTATCAGCCCCAGCATTTT.